The 4 T cell receptor beta chains given below trace back to one sample, sequenced in a study of OX40 agonist ivuxolimab in advanced cancers. Only in-frame clones appear in the TCRdb table, and some are missing; sequencing was by immunoSEQ multiplex PCR. This table holds around 70,000 clones, roughly four fifths found once. The material sequenced was CD4+ or CD8+ T cells sorted from blood, taken in a trial of the OX40 agonist ivuxolimab. The receptor set was obtained from an adult with an advanced solid tumor such as melanoma, head and neck, liver or kidney cancer.

V and J are TRBV9 and TRBJ2-3, with D unresolved. The length of the CDR3 is 18 residues. V was pared by 0 bases and J by 1 base, with 18 bases between. CDR1 is SGDLS, CDR2 YYNGEE, per germline. The CDR3 DNA is TGTGCCAGCAGCGTAGGCCCTTTGAGACAAAGGGGCACAGATACGCAGTATTTT. Its protein product is CASSVGPLRQRGTDTQYF.

Within the sample, this clone is medium-sized. This rearrangement joins TRBV9 to TRBJ2-6; D gene uncertain. Trimming pared 3 bases from V and 0 bases from J, leaving 4 bases between. The CDR3 extends over 14 amino acids. Germline assignment: CDR1 SGDLS and CDR2 YYNGEE. This chain's CDR3 is CASSGSSGANVLTF. CDR3 DNA sequence: TGTGCCAGCAGCGGGAGCTCTGGGGCCAACGTCCTGACTTTC.

The chain's CDR3 is CASSIDRAGVTEAFF. In DNA form, the CDR3 reads TGTGCCAGTAGTATAGATCGGGCAGGCGTCACTGAAGCTTTCTTT. The chain combines TRBV19 with TRBJ1-1, with no clear D. The CDR3 spans 15 residues. Trimming pared 0 bases from V and 4 bases from J, leaving 12 bases between. Germline V gene sequence: CDR1 LNHDA, CDR2 SQIVND (reference sequence).

V and J are TRBV7-2 and TRBJ2-7, with D possibly being TRBD1 (5 bases). The V end lost 4 bases, the J end lost 4 bases, and 8 bases lay between the germline ends. CDR1 and CDR2 (germline): SGHTA, FQGNSA. The CDR3 contains 12 residues. CDR3 sequence (DNA): TGTGCCAGCAGCTCCCAGGGTTACGAGCAGTACTTC. Translating it yields CASSSQGYEQYF. Supplemented by reference TRBV7-2 and TRBJ2-7, the full variable domain reads GAGVSQSPSNKVTEKGKDVELRCDPISGHTALYWYRQSLGQGLEFLIYFQGNSAPDKSGLPSDRFSAERTGGSVSTLTIQRTQQEDSAVYLCASSSQGYEQYFGPGTRLTVT.